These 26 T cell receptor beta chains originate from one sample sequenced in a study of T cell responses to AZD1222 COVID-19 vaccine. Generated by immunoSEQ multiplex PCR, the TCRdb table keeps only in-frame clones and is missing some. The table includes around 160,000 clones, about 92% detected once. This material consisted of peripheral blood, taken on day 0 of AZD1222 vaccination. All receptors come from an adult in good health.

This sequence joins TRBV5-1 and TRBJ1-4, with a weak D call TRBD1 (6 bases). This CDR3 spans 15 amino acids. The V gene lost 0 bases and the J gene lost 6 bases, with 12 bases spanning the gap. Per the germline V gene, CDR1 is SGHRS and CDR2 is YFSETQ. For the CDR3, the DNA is TGCGCCAGCAGCTTGGGCGCACAGGGACATGAAAAACTGTTTTTT. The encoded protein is CASSLGAQGHEKLFF.

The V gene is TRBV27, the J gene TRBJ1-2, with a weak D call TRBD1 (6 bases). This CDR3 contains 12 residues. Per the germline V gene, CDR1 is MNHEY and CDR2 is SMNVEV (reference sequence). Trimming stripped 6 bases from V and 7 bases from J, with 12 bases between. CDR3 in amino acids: CASRRTDSGYTF. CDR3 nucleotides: TGTGCCAGCAGAAGAACGGACAGTGGCTACACCTTC.

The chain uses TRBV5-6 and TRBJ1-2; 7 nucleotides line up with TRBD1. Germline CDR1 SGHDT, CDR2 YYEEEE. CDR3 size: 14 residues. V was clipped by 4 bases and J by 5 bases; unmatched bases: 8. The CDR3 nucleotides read TGTGCCAGCAGCCAGGGGTTGGGACAGTATGGCTACACCTTC. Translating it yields CASSQGLGQYGYTF. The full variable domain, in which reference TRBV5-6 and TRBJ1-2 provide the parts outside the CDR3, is DAGVTQSPTHLIKTRGQQVTLRCSPKSGHDTVSWYQQALGQGPQFIFQYYEEEERQRGNFPDRFSGHQFPNYSSELNVNALLLGDSALYLCASSQGLGQYGYTFGSGTRLTVV.

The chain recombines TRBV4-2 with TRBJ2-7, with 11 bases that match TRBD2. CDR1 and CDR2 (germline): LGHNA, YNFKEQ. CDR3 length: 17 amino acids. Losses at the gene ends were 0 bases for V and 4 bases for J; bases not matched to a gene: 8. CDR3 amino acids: CASSQEPLAGGGYEQYF. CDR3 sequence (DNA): TGTGCCAGCAGCCAAGAGCCTCTAGCGGGAGGTGGATACGAGCAGTACTTC.

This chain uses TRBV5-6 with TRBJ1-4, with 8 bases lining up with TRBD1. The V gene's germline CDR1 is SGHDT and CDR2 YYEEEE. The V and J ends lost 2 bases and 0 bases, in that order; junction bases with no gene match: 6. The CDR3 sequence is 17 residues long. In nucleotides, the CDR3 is TGTGCCAGCAGCTTTAACAGGGGGGAGGCAACTAATGAAAAACTGTTTTTT. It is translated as CASSFNRGEATNEKLFF.

The CDR3 nucleotides are TGTGCCAGCAGTGAAGTCCCAGAGATCGCGTATGGCTACACCTTC. It is translated as CASSEVPEIAYGYTF. This chain uses TRBV2 with TRBJ1-2; no clear D gene. The CDR3 extends over 15 amino acids. Germline V lookup: CDR1 SNHLY, CDR2 FYNNEI. The V end was cut by 1 base, the J end by 5 bases, with 14 bases between.

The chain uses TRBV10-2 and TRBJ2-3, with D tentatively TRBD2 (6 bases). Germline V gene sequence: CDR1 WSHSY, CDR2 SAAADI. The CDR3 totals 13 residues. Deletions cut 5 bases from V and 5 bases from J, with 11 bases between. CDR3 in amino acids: CASSSVGGDTQYF. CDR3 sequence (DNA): TGCGCCAGCAGTTCGGTGGGGGGAGATACGCAGTATTTT.

The CDR3 DNA sequence: TGTGCCAGCAGTACAATCCGGGAGATCTACGAGCAGTACTTC. This gives the protein CASSTIREIYEQYF. The genes are TRBV6-5 and TRBJ2-7, with D possibly being TRBD2 (6 bases). The germline CDR1 and CDR2 sequences are MNHEY and SVGAGI. V was shortened by 5 bases and J by 3 bases, with 14 bases between the two germline ends. This CDR3 comprises 14 residues.

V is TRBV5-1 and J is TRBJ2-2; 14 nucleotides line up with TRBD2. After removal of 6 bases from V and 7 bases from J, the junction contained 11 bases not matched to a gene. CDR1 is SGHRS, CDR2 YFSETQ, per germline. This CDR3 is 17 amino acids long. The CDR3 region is CASNNQPGTSGSGELFF. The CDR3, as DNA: TGCGCCAGCAACAACCAGCCCGGGACTAGCGGGAGCGGGGAGCTGTTTTTT.

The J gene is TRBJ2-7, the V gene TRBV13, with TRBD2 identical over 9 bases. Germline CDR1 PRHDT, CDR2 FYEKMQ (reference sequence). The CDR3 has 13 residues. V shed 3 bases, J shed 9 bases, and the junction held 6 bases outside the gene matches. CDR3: CASSLGTSSAQYF. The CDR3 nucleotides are TGTGCCAGCAGCTTGGGGACTAGCTCCGCGCAGTACTTC.

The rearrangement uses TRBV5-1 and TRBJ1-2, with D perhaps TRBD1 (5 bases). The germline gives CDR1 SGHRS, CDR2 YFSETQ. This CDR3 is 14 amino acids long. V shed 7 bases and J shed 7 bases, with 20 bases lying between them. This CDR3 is CASPKGHRPFGYTF. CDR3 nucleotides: TGCGCCAGCCCTAAAGGGCACAGGCCGTTTGGCTACACCTTC.

As DNA, the CDR3 is TGTGCCAGTAGTAACCCCCGGCGGGGGATCTACGAGCAGTACTTC. Protein sequence: CASSNPRRGIYEQYF. The chain carries TRBV19 and TRBJ2-7; 7 nucleotides align to TRBD2. This CDR3 contains 15 residues. Germline CDR1 reads LNHDA; CDR2 reads SQIVND (reference sequence). The V and J ends lost 4 bases and 3 bases, in that order; junction bases with no gene match: 9.

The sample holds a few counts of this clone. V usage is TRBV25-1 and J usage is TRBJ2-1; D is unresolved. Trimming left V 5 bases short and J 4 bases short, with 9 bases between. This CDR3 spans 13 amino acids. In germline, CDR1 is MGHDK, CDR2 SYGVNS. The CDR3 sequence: CASSRQAYNEQFF. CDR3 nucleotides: TGTGCCAGCAGTAGGCAGGCATACAATGAGCAGTTCTTC.

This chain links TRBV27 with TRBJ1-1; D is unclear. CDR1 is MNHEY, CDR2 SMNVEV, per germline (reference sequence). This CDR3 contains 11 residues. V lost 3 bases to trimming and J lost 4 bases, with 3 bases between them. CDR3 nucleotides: TGTGCCAGCAGTTTGGGCACTGAAGCTTTCTTT. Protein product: CASSLGTEAFF.

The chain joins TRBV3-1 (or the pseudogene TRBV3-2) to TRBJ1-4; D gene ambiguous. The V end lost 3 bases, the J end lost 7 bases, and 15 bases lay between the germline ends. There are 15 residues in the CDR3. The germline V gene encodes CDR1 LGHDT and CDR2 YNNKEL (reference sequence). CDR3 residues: CASSHSSPPFEKLFF. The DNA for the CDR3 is TGTGCCAGCAGCCACAGCAGCCCCCCGTTTGAAAAACTGTTTTTT.

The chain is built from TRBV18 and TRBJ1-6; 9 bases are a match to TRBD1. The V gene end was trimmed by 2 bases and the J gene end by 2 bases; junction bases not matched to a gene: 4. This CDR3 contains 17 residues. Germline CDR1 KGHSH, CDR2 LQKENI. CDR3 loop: CASSPRQGGPYNSPLHF. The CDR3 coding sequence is TGTGCCAGCTCACCAAGACAGGGGGGTCCCTATAATTCACCCCTCCACTTT.

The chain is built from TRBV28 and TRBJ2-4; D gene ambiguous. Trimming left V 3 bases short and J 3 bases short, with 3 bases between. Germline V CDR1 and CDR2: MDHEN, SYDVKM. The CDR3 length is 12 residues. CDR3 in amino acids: CASSFSKNIQYF. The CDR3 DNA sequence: TGTGCCAGCAGTTTTAGCAAAAACATTCAGTACTTC.

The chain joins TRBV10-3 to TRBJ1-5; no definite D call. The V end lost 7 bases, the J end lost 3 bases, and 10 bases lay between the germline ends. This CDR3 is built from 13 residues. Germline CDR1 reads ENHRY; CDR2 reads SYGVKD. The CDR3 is CAIKMGVNQPQHF. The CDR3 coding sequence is TGTGCCATCAAAATGGGCGTCAATCAGCCCCAGCATTTT.

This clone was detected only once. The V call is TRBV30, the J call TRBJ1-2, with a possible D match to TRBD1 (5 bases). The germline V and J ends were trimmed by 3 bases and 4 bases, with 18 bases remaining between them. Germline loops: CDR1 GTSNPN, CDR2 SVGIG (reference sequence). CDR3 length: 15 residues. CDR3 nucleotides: TGTGCCTGGAGCCTCCGACAGAGTCCCCTCTATGGCTACACCTTC. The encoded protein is CAWSLRQSPLYGYTF.

The DNA for the CDR3 is TGTGCCAGCAGCTTAGATCTCAGGAGCGGAGAGCAGTTCTTC. Residues: CASSLDLRSGEQFF. The genes are TRBV11-2 and TRBJ2-1; D is possibly TRBD2 (5 bases). CDR3 length equals 14 residues. Germline V gene sequence: CDR1 SGHAT, CDR2 FQNNGV. V was clipped by 0 bases and J by 10 bases, with 13 bases between them.

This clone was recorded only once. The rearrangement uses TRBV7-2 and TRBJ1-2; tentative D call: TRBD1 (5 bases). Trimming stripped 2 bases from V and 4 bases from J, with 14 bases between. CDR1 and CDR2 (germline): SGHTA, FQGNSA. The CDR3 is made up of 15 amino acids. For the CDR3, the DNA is TGTGCCAGCAGCTTAAGGCGGGGCGATGTCTATGGCTACACCTTC. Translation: CASSLRRGDVYGYTF.

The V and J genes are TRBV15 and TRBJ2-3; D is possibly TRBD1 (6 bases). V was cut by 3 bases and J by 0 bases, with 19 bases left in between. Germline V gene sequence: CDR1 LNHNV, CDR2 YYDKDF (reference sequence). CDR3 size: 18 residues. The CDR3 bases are TGTGCCACCAGCAGGACAGGCCGGTCGGTGTTGAGCACAGATACGCAGTATTTT. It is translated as CATSRTGRSVLSTDTQYF.

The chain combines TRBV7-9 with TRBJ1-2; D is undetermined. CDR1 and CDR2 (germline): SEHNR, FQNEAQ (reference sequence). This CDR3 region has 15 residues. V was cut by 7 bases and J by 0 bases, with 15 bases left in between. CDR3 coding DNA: TGTGCCAGCATAGCCGTGGGGAGATCTAACTATGGCTACACCTTC. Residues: CASIAVGRSNYGYTF.

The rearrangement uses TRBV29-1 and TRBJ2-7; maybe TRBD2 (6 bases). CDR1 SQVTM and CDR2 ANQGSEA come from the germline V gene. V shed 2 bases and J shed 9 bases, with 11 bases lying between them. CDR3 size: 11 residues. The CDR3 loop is CSVEWGGRQYF. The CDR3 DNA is TGCAGCGTTGAATGGGGAGGCAGGCAGTACTTC.

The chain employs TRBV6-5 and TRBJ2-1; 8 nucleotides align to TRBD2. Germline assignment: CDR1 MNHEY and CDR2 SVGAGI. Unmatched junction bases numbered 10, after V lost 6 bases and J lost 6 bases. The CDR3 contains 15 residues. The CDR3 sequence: CASRSGGSGSNEQFF. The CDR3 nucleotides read TGTGCCAGCAGATCCGGAGGGAGCGGGAGCAATGAGCAGTTCTTC.

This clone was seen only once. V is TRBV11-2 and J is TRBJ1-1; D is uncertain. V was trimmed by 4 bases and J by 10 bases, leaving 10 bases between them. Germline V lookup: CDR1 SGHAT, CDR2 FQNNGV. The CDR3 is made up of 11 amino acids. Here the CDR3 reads CASSYGYGAFF. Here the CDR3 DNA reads TGTGCCAGCAGCTACGGGTATGGAGCTTTCTTT.